This T cell receptor (beta chain) was identified during a study of blood T cell repertoires in COVID-19. Whole-study context: Acute and convalescent COVID-19 samples came from the United States, Italy and Spain. PBMCs, B-cell-depleted T cells, or T cells were the source of the cDNA or gDNA that made up the material.

The V gene's germline CDR1 is SGHVS and CDR2 FQNEAQ. The CDR3 is 13 amino acids. Germline trimming cut 3 bases from V and 6 bases from J; bases unmatched to any gene: 4. In the authors' methods: Amplification of reference gene primers provided the estimated nucleated cell counts. Measured with immunoSEQ multiplex PCR; TCRdb has only the in-frame clones, and not every one. V, J and clone size are taken as reported in that table, and D and trimming were inferred from the DNA itself. The sample contains about 110,000 clones, roughly four fifths of which appear only once. The table lists this clone with a few counts.

Specimen: peripheral blood. The chain has TRBV7-8 and TRBJ1-2, with 7 bases that match TRBD1. The sequence was collected from a woman in her fifties or sixties with acute or convalescent COVID-19. The CDR3 region is CASSLTGTDGYTF. CDR3 DNA: TGTGCCAGCAGCTTGACCGGGACAGATGGCTACACCTTC. Complete variable domain (other parts from reference TRBV7-8 and TRBJ1-2): GAGVSQSPRYKVAKRGQDVALRCDPISGHVSLFWYQQALGQGPEFLTYFQNEAQLDKSGLPSDRFFAERPEGSVSTLKIQRTQQEDSAVYLCASSLTGTDGYTFGSGTRLTVV.